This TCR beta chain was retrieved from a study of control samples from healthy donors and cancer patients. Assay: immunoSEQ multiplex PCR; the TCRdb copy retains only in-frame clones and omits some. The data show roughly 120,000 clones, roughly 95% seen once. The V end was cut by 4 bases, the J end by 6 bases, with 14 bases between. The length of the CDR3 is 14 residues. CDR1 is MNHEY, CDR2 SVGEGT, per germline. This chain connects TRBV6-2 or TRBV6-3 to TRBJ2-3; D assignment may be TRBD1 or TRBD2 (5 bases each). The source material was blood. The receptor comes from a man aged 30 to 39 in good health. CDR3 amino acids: CASSSPGREDTQYF. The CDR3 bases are TGTGCCAGCAGTTCGCCGGGACGCGAGGATACGCAGTATTTT.